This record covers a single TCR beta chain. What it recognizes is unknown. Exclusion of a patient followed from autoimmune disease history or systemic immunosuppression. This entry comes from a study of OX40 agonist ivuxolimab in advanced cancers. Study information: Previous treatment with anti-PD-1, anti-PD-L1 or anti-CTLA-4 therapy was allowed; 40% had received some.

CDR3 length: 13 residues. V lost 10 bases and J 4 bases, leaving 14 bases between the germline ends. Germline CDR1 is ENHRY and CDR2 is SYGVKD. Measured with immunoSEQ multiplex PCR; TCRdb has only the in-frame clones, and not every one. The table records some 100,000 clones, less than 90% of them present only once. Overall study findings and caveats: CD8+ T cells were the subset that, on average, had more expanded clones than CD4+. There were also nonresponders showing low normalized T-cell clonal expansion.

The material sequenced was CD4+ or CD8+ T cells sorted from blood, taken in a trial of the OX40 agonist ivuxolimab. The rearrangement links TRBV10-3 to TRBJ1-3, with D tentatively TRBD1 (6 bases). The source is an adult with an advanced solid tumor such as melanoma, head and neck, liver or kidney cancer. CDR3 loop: CANTPGQGNTIYF. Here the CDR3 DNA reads TGTGCCAACACCCCTGGACAGGGAAACACCATATATTTT.